This T cell receptor beta chain was documented in a study of blood T cell repertoires in COVID-19. The study assigned cohorts using participant-reported clinical history. Germline V gene data show CDR1 as SNHLY and CDR2 as FYNNEI. Trimming pared 4 bases from V and 4 bases from J, leaving 17 bases between. This CDR3 is 16 amino acids long. Source study methods: Reference gene primer amplification gave estimated nucleated cell counts. Profiling relied on immunoSEQ multiplex PCR, and the TCRdb table lists in-frame clones only, not all of them. Clone size and the V and J calls come from that table; the DNA yielded D and trimming. The repertoire holds about 300,000 clones, with 85% as singletons.

This sequence was found in a woman aged 50 to 60 who had recovered from COVID-19. This chain connects TRBV2 to TRBJ1-5; D is possibly TRBD1 (5 bases). The sequencing input was PBMCs or T cells enriched from blood (not recorded which). The CDR3 spells CASSGPLGGGNQPQHF. The CDR3 DNA sequence: TGTGCCAGCAGTGGACCTCTGGGGGGGGGAAATCAGCCCCAGCATTTT.